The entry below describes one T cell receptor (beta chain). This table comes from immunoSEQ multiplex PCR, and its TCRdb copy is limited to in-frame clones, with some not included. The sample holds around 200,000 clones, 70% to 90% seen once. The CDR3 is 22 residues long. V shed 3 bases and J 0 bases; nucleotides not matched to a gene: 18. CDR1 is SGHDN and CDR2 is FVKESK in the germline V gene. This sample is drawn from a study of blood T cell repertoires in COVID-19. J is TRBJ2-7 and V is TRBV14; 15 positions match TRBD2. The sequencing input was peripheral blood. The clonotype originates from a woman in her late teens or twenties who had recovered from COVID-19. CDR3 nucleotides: TGTGCCAGCAGCCAGAGACGAATTGGGACTAGCGGGAGGTCTCTTGTCTCCTACGAGCAGTACTTC. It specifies CASSQRRIGTSGRSLVSYEQYF.